The rows below give T cell receptor beta chains drawn from one sample of a study of cytomegalovirus exposure and HLA in healthy donors. Measured with immunoSEQ multiplex PCR; TCRdb has only the in-frame clones, and not every one. The sample lists approximately 110,000 clones; under 80% were seen once. The source material was PBMCs. All receptors come from a woman aged 40 to 49 in good health and CMV-seropositive. The CDR3 runs from the conserved cysteine through the conserved F or W. D genes are given only for firm matches. Clone size, where shown, is once, few, many, or a class for clones that have expanded.

CDR3 protein: CASSKSDISYNEQFF
CDR3 DNA: TGTGCCAGCAGTAAATCGGACATCTCCTACAATGAGCAGTTCTTC
D gene: .
clone size: few
V gene: TRBV6-5
J gene: TRBJ2-1

CDR3 protein: CASSRSGPPSANTGELFF
CDR3 DNA: TGCGCCAGCAGCCGATCAGGACCGCCTAGCGCGAACACCGGGGAGCTGTTTTTT
D gene: .
clone size: few
V gene: TRBV4-1
J gene: TRBJ2-2

CDR3 protein: CASSFVAGGRETQYF
CDR3 DNA: TGTGCCAGCAGTTTTGTAGCGGGGGGGCGAGAGACCCAGTACTTC
D gene: TRBD2
clone size: few
V gene: TRBV28
J gene: TRBJ2-5

CDR3 protein: CASSVAKQGFGLSPLHF
CDR3 DNA: TGTGCCAGCAGCGTGGCGAAACAGGGTTTTGGACTTTCACCCCTCCACTTT
D gene: .
clone size: .
V gene: TRBV5-4
J gene: TRBJ1-6

CDR3 protein: CASSRSSAHTDTQYF
CDR3 DNA: TGTGCCAGCAGTAGATCTAGCGCACACACAGATACGCAGTATTTT
D gene: .
clone size: .
V gene: TRBV28
J gene: TRBJ2-3

CDR3 protein: CASSTRQRTEAFF
CDR3 DNA: TGTGCCAGTAGTACGCGGCAGCGCACTGAAGCTTTCTTT
D gene: .
clone size: .
V gene: TRBV19
J gene: TRBJ1-1

CDR3 protein: CAISPVSAGDSYEQYF
CDR3 DNA: TGTGCCATCAGCCCTGTTTCCGCGGGGGACTCCTACGAGCAGTACTTC
D gene: TRBD2
clone size: few
V gene: TRBV10-3
J gene: TRBJ2-7

CDR3 protein: CASSQQGQPQHF
CDR3 DNA: TGTGCCAGCAGTCAACAGGGACAGCCCCAGCATTTT
D gene: .
clone size: few
V gene: TRBV28
J gene: TRBJ1-5

CDR3 protein: CASSVVITGELFF
CDR3 DNA: TGTGCCAGCAGCGTAGTTATCACCGGGGAGCTGTTTTTT
D gene: .
clone size: .
V gene: TRBV9
J gene: TRBJ2-2

CDR3 protein: CAIGTTGAESMDEQFF
CDR3 DNA: TGTGCCATCGGTACGACAGGGGCCGAGTCAATGGATGAGCAGTTCTTC
D gene: TRBD1
clone size: .
V gene: TRBV10-3
J gene: TRBJ2-1

CDR3 protein: CASSRGGGLAGHEQFF
CDR3 DNA: TGTGCCAGCAGCCGAGGTGGGGGACTAGCGGGACATGAGCAGTTCTTC
D gene: TRBD2
clone size: .
V gene: TRBV9
J gene: TRBJ2-1

CDR3 protein: CASGGGSSYNEQFF
CDR3 DNA: TGTGCTAGTGGTGGGGGCAGCTCCTACAATGAGCAGTTCTTC
D gene: .
clone size: few
V gene: TRBV12-5
J gene: TRBJ2-1

CDR3 protein: CASSPTLTSGLFDEQFF
CDR3 DNA: TGTGCCAGCTCCCCCACCCTGACTAGCGGGCTCTTCGATGAGCAGTTCTTC
D gene: TRBD2
clone size: .
V gene: TRBV18
J gene: TRBJ2-1

CDR3 protein: CASKPTRVTGELFF
CDR3 DNA: TGTGCCAGCAAACCTACTAGGGTCACCGGGGAGCTGTTTTTT
D gene: .
clone size: .
V gene: TRBV28
J gene: TRBJ2-2

CDR3 protein: CASSIGGGGEQYF
CDR3 DNA: TGTGCCAGTAGTATAGGGGGAGGGGGTGAGCAGTACTTC
D gene: .
clone size: .
V gene: TRBV19
J gene: TRBJ2-7

CDR3 protein: CASMKPGVGNQPQHF
CDR3 DNA: TGTGCCAGCATGAAACCGGGAGTGGGCAATCAGCCCCAGCATTTT
D gene: .
clone size: .
V gene: TRBV28
J gene: TRBJ1-5

CDR3 protein: CASSLGQRYNEQFF
CDR3 DNA: TGTGCCAGCAGTCTAGGACAGAGGTACAATGAGCAGTTCTTC
D gene: .
clone size: .
V gene: TRBV27
J gene: TRBJ2-1

CDR3 protein: CASSSPTSGGSYEQYF
CDR3 DNA: TGTGCCAGCAGCTCACCGACTAGCGGGGGCTCCTACGAGCAGTACTTC
D gene: TRBD2
clone size: few
V gene: TRBV7-2
J gene: TRBJ2-7

CDR3 protein: CASSLDLQGANTEAFF
CDR3 DNA: TGTGCCAGCAGCTTAGATTTACAGGGGGCTAACACTGAAGCTTTCTTT
D gene: TRBD1
clone size: .
V gene: TRBV7-9
J gene: TRBJ1-1

CDR3 protein: CAPGDRGQAGELFF
CDR3 DNA: TGTGCCCCGGGGGACAGGGGTCAGGCCGGGGAGCTGTTTTTT
D gene: TRBD1
clone size: few
V gene: TRBV7-9
J gene: TRBJ2-2

CDR3 protein: CASSIWGGNTEAFF
CDR3 DNA: TGTGCCAGCAGTATATGGGGGGGGAACACTGAAGCTTTCTTT
D gene: .
clone size: .
V gene: TRBV6-1
J gene: TRBJ1-1

CDR3 protein: CASSLLRRVDEAFF
CDR3 DNA: TGTGCCAGCAGCTTATTGAGGAGGGTGGATGAAGCTTTCTTT
D gene: .
clone size: .
V gene: TRBV11-2
J gene: TRBJ1-1

CDR3 protein: CASSIRVALNTEAFF
CDR3 DNA: TGTGCCAGCAGTATCAGGGTCGCACTGAACACTGAAGCTTTCTTT
D gene: .
clone size: few
V gene: TRBV6-1
J gene: TRBJ1-1

CDR3 protein: CASRTSGGVYGYTF
CDR3 DNA: TGTGCCAGCAGAACCTCAGGGGGAGTGTATGGCTACACCTTC
D gene: TRBD1
clone size: few
V gene: TRBV5-4
J gene: TRBJ1-2

CDR3 protein: CASSSKTSGGYNEQFF
CDR3 DNA: TGCGCCAGCAGCTCCAAAACTAGCGGGGGATACAATGAGCAGTTCTTC
D gene: TRBD2
clone size: .
V gene: TRBV4-1
J gene: TRBJ2-1

CDR3 protein: CAISAGELGYTF
CDR3 DNA: TGTGCCATCAGTGCGGGGGAACTCGGCTACACCTTC
D gene: .
clone size: .
V gene: TRBV10-3
J gene: TRBJ1-2

CDR3 protein: CSVVGGQETQYF
CDR3 DNA: TGCAGCGTCGTAGGGGGTCAGGAGACCCAGTACTTC
D gene: .
clone size: .
V gene: TRBV29-1
J gene: TRBJ2-5

CDR3 protein: CATQARGMMNQETQYF
CDR3 DNA: TGTGCCACCCAGGCGAGGGGGATGATGAATCAAGAGACCCAGTACTTC
D gene: .
clone size: once
V gene: TRBV10-3
J gene: TRBJ2-5

CDR3 protein: CASSLALLADRTGELFF
CDR3 DNA: TGTGCCAGCAGCTTAGCGTTGTTAGCGGACCGCACCGGGGAGCTGTTTTTT
D gene: .
clone size: few
V gene: TRBV11-2
J gene: TRBJ2-2

CDR3 protein: CASTDGGASYNEQFF
CDR3 DNA: TGTGCCAGCACCGATGGGGGGGCCTCCTACAATGAGCAGTTCTTC
D gene: .
clone size: .
V gene: TRBV7-9
J gene: TRBJ2-1

CDR3 protein: CASSLGVSSGNTIYF
CDR3 DNA: TGTGCCAGCAGCTTAGGAGTGAGCTCTGGAAACACCATATATTTT
D gene: .
clone size: .
V gene: TRBV7-2
J gene: TRBJ1-3

CDR3 protein: CAISGTSKPHGEQFF
CDR3 DNA: TGTGCCATCAGCGGGACTAGCAAACCCCATGGTGAGCAGTTCTTC
D gene: TRBD2
clone size: .
V gene: TRBV10-3
J gene: TRBJ2-1